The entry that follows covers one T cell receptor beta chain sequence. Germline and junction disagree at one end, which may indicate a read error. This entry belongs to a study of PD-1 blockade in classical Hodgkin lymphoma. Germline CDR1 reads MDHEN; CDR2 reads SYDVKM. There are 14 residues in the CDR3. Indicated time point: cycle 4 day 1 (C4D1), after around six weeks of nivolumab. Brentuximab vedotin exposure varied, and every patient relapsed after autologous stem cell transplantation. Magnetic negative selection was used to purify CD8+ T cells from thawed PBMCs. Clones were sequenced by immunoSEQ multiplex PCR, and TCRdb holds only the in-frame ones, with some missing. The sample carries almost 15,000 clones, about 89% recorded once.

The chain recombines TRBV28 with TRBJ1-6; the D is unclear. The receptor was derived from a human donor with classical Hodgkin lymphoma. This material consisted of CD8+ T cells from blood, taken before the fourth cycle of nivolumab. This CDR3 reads CASSFRRYYSPLHF. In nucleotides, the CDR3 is TGTGCCAGCAGTTTTCGCAGGTACTATTCGCCCCTCCACTTT.